This T cell receptor beta chain derives from a study of CD8+ T cells in alopecia areata. Turning to the study itself: Treated individuals took tofacitinib by mouth, 5 to 10 mg twice daily. The study's findings and limits: Scalp clonality dropped significantly under tofacitinib, as did expanded CD8+ top-100 clones. Alopecia totalis/universalis scalp especially showed more expanded CD8+ clones than normal scalp.

This clone has just a few counts. Its antigen is unknown. This sample's treatment: oral pan-JAK inhibitor, 5-10 mg twice daily. T lymphocytes (CD4+ and CD8+) were sorted from PBMCs. Extracted from the samples, RNA was reverse transcribed into cDNA to serve as the sequencing template. Libraries were prepared by immunoSEQ multiplex PCR; TCRdb keeps only in-frame clonotypes and omits some of them. This sample has over 85,000 clones, with 50% to 75% found just once. The input for sequencing was CD8+ T cells sorted from blood, taken at week 4, from a patient treated with tofacitinib. The receptor comes from a human donor with alopecia areata.

In nucleotides, the CDR3 is TGTGCCAGCAGTCCACTAGCGGGAGCGTTCAACAATGAGCAGTTCTTC. Translation: CASSPLAGAFNNEQFF. V and J are TRBV11-2 and TRBJ2-1; 11 positions match TRBD2. Trimming cost V 6 bases and J 5 bases; bases outside gene matches: 9. This CDR3 has 16 amino acids. In germline, CDR1 is SGHAT, CDR2 FQNNGV.